A selection of T cell receptor beta chains follows, all from one sample in a study of CD8 T cells in Susac syndrome. TCRdb re-derived calls from the immunoSEQ multiplex PCR reads in MiXCR, one entry per CDR3 protein. The data contain about 180,000 distinct CDR3 sequences, 94% of them singletons. The source material was CD4+ T cells from PBMCs. These receptors all stem from a human donor with Susac syndrome. Both conserved end residues are part of each CDR3. Each record gives: CDR3 protein, CDR3 DNA, clone size, V gene, D gene, J gene. The D gene is left open where the match is weak. A row's size may be missing; if present it is once, few, many or a size class.

CDR3 protein: CASSSQGGRAQPQHF
CDR3 DNA: TGTGCCAGCAGCTCACAGGGGGGGCGTGCTCAGCCCCAGCATTTT
clone size: .
V gene: TRBV7-2
D gene: TRBD1
J gene: TRBJ1-5

CDR3 protein: CASGGTDTDTQYF
CDR3 DNA: TGTGCCAGTGGAGGGACAGACACAGATACGCAGTATTTT
clone size: .
V gene: TRBV19
D gene: .
J gene: TRBJ2-3

CDR3 protein: CSVEDRAGSSDTQYF
CDR3 DNA: TGCAGCGTTGAAGATCGAGCGGGGTCCTCGGATACGCAGTATTTT
clone size: once
V gene: TRBV29-1
D gene: TRBD2
J gene: TRBJ2-3

CDR3 protein: CASSPEDRDYGYTF
CDR3 DNA: TGTGCCAGCAGCCCCGAAGACAGGGACTATGGCTACACCTTC
clone size: .
V gene: TRBV3-1
D gene: TRBD1
J gene: TRBJ1-2

CDR3 protein: CASSTQGDYGYTF
CDR3 DNA: TGTGCCAGCAGCACACAGGGAGACTATGGCTACACCTTC
clone size: .
V gene: TRBV9
D gene: .
J gene: TRBJ1-2

CDR3 protein: CASSQGTTDTQYF
CDR3 DNA: TGTGCCAGCAGCCAGGGGACCACAGATACGCAGTATTTT
clone size: few
V gene: TRBV3-1
D gene: .
J gene: TRBJ2-3

CDR3 protein: CASSLQGGLSLHF
CDR3 DNA: TGTGCCAGCAGCTTACAGGGGGGACTTTCCCTCCACTTT
clone size: once
V gene: TRBV5-4
D gene: TRBD1
J gene: TRBJ1-6

CDR3 protein: CASLRFNLDNEQFF
CDR3 DNA: TGTGCCAGCCTCAGATTCAACCTAGACAATGAGCAGTTCTTC
clone size: .
V gene: TRBV2
D gene: .
J gene: TRBJ2-1

CDR3 protein: CASSLEKDTQYF
CDR3 DNA: TGCGCCAGCAGCTTGGAAAAAGATACGCAGTATTTT
clone size: .
V gene: TRBV5-1
D gene: .
J gene: TRBJ2-3

CDR3 protein: CSVDRGHTDTQYF
CDR3 DNA: TGCAGCGTTGACAGGGGGCACACAGATACGCAGTATTTT
clone size: .
V gene: TRBV29-1
D gene: TRBD1
J gene: TRBJ2-3

CDR3 protein: CASSKGDCVRLNTEAFF
CDR3 DNA: TGTGCCAGCAGCAAAGGGGACTGCGTCCGACTCAACACTGAAGCTTTCTTT
clone size: .
V gene: TRBV21-1
D gene: .
J gene: TRBJ1-1

CDR3 protein: CASSEERVIQETQYF
CDR3 DNA: TGTGCCAGCAGTGAGGAGAGGGTGATTCAAGAGACCCAGTACTTC
clone size: .
V gene: TRBV25-1
D gene: .
J gene: TRBJ2-5

CDR3 protein: CAISDLRGGLLNEQFF
CDR3 DNA: TGTGCCATCAGTGACTTACGGGGGGGACTCCTCAATGAGCAGTTCTTC
clone size: .
V gene: TRBV10-3
D gene: TRBD2
J gene: TRBJ2-1

CDR3 protein: CASGFDRAPQYF
CDR3 DNA: TGTGCCAGCGGCTTCGACAGGGCCCCGCAGTATTTT
clone size: .
V gene: TRBV9
D gene: TRBD1
J gene: TRBJ2-3

CDR3 protein: CASSQDGGESTDTQYF
CDR3 DNA: TGCGCCAGCAGCCAAGACGGCGGGGAGAGCACAGATACGCAGTATTTT
clone size: once
V gene: TRBV4-3
D gene: .
J gene: TRBJ2-3

CDR3 protein: CASSPKGGVLSYEQYF
CDR3 DNA: TGTGCCAGCAGCCCTAAGGGGGGGGTTCTCTCCTACGAGCAGTACTTC
clone size: .
V gene: TRBV14
D gene: .
J gene: TRBJ2-7

CDR3 protein: CASSTSGGVPGEQYF
CDR3 DNA: TGTGCCAGCAGCACTAGCGGGGGGGTCCCAGGCGAGCAGTACTTC
clone size: .
V gene: TRBV2
D gene: TRBD2
J gene: TRBJ2-7

CDR3 protein: CASSRGLAGGLNTGELFF
CDR3 DNA: TGTGCCAGCAGCCGGGGACTAGCGGGGGGGTTGAACACCGGGGAGCTGTTTTTT
clone size: .
V gene: TRBV5-4
D gene: TRBD2
J gene: TRBJ2-2

CDR3 protein: CASSLVGDYEQYF
CDR3 DNA: TGTGCCAGCAGTTTGGTGGGAGACTACGAGCAGTACTTC
clone size: .
V gene: TRBV12-3/TRBV12-4
D gene: .
J gene: TRBJ2-7

CDR3 protein: CSARDLRGFEKLFF
CDR3 DNA: TGCAGTGCTAGAGATCTCCGGGGCTTTGAAAAACTGTTTTTT
clone size: .
V gene: TRBV20-1
D gene: .
J gene: TRBJ1-4

CDR3 protein: CATSTSGGATDTQYF
CDR3 DNA: TGTGCCACCAGCACTAGCGGGGGAGCCACAGATACGCAGTATTTT
clone size: .
V gene: TRBV24-1
D gene: TRBD2
J gene: TRBJ2-3

CDR3 protein: CSVGGGGDTQYF
CDR3 DNA: TGCAGCGTGGGCGGTGGGGGAGATACGCAGTATTTT
clone size: .
V gene: TRBV29-1
D gene: .
J gene: TRBJ2-3

CDR3 protein: CSASPGQNNSPLHF
CDR3 DNA: TGCAGTGCTAGTCCGGGACAGAATAATTCACCCCTCCACTTT
clone size: .
V gene: TRBV20-1
D gene: TRBD1
J gene: TRBJ1-6

CDR3 protein: CASSPGTGRANTEAFF
CDR3 DNA: TGTGCCAGCAGCCCGGGGACGGGCAGGGCGAACACTGAAGCTTTCTTT
clone size: .
V gene: TRBV7-6
D gene: .
J gene: TRBJ1-1

CDR3 protein: CASSVTGGDGYTF
CDR3 DNA: TGTGCCAGCAGCGTTACAGGGGGAGATGGCTACACCTTC
clone size: .
V gene: TRBV7-3
D gene: TRBD1
J gene: TRBJ1-2

CDR3 protein: CASNARSSYNEQFF
CDR3 DNA: TGTGCCAGTAATGCCCGTAGCTCCTACAATGAGCAGTTCTTC
clone size: .
V gene: TRBV19
D gene: .
J gene: TRBJ2-1

CDR3 protein: CASSYTGPPLHF
CDR3 DNA: TGTGCCAGCAGCTATACAGGGCCGCCCCTCCACTTT
clone size: .
V gene: TRBV12-3/TRBV12-4
D gene: .
J gene: TRBJ1-6

CDR3 protein: CASSQDPGPNTGELFF
CDR3 DNA: TGCGCCAGCAGCCAAGATCCGGGCCCGAACACCGGGGAGCTGTTTTTT
clone size: .
V gene: TRBV4-1
D gene: .
J gene: TRBJ2-2

CDR3 protein: CATGSGQSYEQYF
CDR3 DNA: TGTGCCACCGGATCGGGACAGTCCTACGAGCAGTACTTC
clone size: .
V gene: TRBV6-6
D gene: TRBD1
J gene: TRBJ2-7

CDR3 protein: CASSLRETQYF
CDR3 DNA: TGTGCCAGCAGTTTACGGGAGACCCAGTACTTC
clone size: many
V gene: TRBV12-3/TRBV12-4
D gene: .
J gene: TRBJ2-5

CDR3 protein: CASSLDPGHSYEQYF
CDR3 DNA: TGCGCCAGCAGCTTGGATCCGGGACACTCCTACGAGCAGTACTTC
clone size: .
V gene: TRBV5-1
D gene: .
J gene: TRBJ2-7

CDR3 protein: CSARRPGLAVTDTQYF
CDR3 DNA: TGCAGTGCTAGAAGACCGGGACTAGCGGTCACAGATACGCAGTATTTT
clone size: .
V gene: TRBV20-1
D gene: TRBD2
J gene: TRBJ2-3

CDR3 protein: CASSLGVSGGHDEQYF
CDR3 DNA: TGTGCCAGCAGCTTAGGTGTTAGCGGGGGCCATGACGAGCAGTACTTC
clone size: once
V gene: TRBV7-2
D gene: TRBD2
J gene: TRBJ2-7

CDR3 protein: CASSFPRKEKTGGTNTEAFF
CDR3 DNA: TGTGCCAGCAGCTTCCCGAGAAAGGAGAAGACAGGGGGAACGAACACTGAAGCTTTCTTT
clone size: .
V gene: TRBV11-1
D gene: TRBD1
J gene: TRBJ1-1

CDR3 protein: CASSGTWGQYF
CDR3 DNA: TGTGCCAGCAGTGGGACCTGGGGGCAGTACTTC
clone size: .
V gene: TRBV2
D gene: .
J gene: TRBJ2-7

CDR3 protein: CASSLQAGLTDTQYF
CDR3 DNA: TGTGCCAGCAGCTTACAAGCGGGGCTCACAGATACGCAGTATTTT
clone size: .
V gene: TRBV7-3
D gene: TRBD2
J gene: TRBJ2-3

CDR3 protein: CSVGQGALGTEAFF
CDR3 DNA: TGCAGCGTTGGACAGGGGGCGTTGGGTACTGAAGCTTTCTTT
clone size: .
V gene: TRBV29-1
D gene: TRBD1
J gene: TRBJ1-1

CDR3 protein: CASSLGQSIHNEQFF
CDR3 DNA: TGTGCCAGCAGCTTGGGACAGTCCATTCACAATGAGCAGTTCTTC
clone size: .
V gene: TRBV7-9
D gene: TRBD1
J gene: TRBJ2-1

CDR3 protein: CASRDRVNYGYTF
CDR3 DNA: TGTGCCAGCAGGGACAGGGTTAACTATGGCTACACCTTC
clone size: once
V gene: TRBV2
D gene: TRBD1
J gene: TRBJ1-2

CDR3 protein: CSVDLGYTDTQYF
CDR3 DNA: TGCAGCGTTGACCTGGGGTACACAGATACGCAGTATTTT
clone size: .
V gene: TRBV29-1
D gene: .
J gene: TRBJ2-3

CDR3 protein: CSVRTSGGDNEQFF
CDR3 DNA: TGCAGTGTCAGGACTAGCGGGGGGGACAATGAGCAGTTCTTC
clone size: .
V gene: TRBV20-1
D gene: TRBD2
J gene: TRBJ2-1

CDR3 protein: CSATGSIGNQPQHF
CDR3 DNA: TGCAGTGCGACGGGGAGTATTGGCAATCAGCCCCAGCATTTT
clone size: few
V gene: TRBV20-1
D gene: .
J gene: TRBJ1-5

CDR3 protein: CSARATVGASYEQYF
CDR3 DNA: TGCAGTGCTAGAGCCACGGTAGGGGCGTCCTACGAGCAGTACTTC
clone size: .
V gene: TRBV20-1
D gene: .
J gene: TRBJ2-7

CDR3 protein: CASSELGGEQYF
CDR3 DNA: TGTGCCAGCAGTGAATTGGGTGGCGAGCAGTACTTC
clone size: .
V gene: TRBV25-1
D gene: .
J gene: TRBJ2-7

CDR3 protein: CASSQGRTGAQPQHF
CDR3 DNA: TGTGCCAGCAGCCAAGGGAGGACAGGGGCTCAGCCCCAGCATTTT
clone size: .
V gene: TRBV3-1
D gene: TRBD1
J gene: TRBJ1-5

CDR3 protein: CASSLAGREETQYF
CDR3 DNA: TGTGCCAGCAGTCTAGCGGGGAGGGAAGAGACCCAGTACTTC
clone size: .
V gene: TRBV12-3/TRBV12-4
D gene: TRBD2
J gene: TRBJ2-5

CDR3 protein: CASSMAVVLPNTEAFF
CDR3 DNA: TGTGCCAGTAGTATGGCCGTCGTGCTCCCGAACACTGAAGCTTTCTTT
clone size: .
V gene: TRBV19
D gene: .
J gene: TRBJ1-1

CDR3 protein: CASRGPVHNSPLHF
CDR3 DNA: TGTGCCAGCAGAGGTCCTGTCCATAATTCACCCCTCCACTTT
clone size: .
V gene: TRBV7-9
D gene: .
J gene: TRBJ1-6